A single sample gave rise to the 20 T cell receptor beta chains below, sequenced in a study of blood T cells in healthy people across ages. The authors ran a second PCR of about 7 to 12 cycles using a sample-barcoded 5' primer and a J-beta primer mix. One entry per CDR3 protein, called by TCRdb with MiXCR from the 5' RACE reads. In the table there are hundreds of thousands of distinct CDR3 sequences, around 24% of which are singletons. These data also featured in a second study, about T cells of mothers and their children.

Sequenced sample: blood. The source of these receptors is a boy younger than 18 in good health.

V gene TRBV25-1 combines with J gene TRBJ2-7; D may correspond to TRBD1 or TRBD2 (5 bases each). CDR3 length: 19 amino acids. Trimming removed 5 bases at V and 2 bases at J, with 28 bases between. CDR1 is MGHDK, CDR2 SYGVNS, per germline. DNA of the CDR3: TGTGCCAGCAGTCCCAGAGCGGCAGGGTCCCTTCTTCCAGCCTACGAGCAGTACTTC. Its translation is CASSPRAAGSLLPAYEQYF.

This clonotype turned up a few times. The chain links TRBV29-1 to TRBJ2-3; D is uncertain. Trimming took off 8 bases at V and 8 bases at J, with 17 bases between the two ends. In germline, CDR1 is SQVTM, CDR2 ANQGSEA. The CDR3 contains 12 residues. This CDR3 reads CSITNPPGTQYF. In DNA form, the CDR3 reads TGCAGCATAACGAACCCACCGGGTACGCAGTATTTT.

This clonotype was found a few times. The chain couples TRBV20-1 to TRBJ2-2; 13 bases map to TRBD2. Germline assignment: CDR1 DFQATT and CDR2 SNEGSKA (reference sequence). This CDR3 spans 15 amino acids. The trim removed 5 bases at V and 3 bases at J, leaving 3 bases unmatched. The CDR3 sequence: CSAGLAGVDTGELFF. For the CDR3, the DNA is TGCAGTGCTGGACTAGCGGGAGTGGACACCGGGGAGCTGTTTTTT.

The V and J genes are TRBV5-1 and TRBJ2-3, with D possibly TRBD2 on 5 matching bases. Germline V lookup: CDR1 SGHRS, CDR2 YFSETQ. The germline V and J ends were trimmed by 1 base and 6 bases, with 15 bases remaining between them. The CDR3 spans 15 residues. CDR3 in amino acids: CASSLSGPRRDTQYF. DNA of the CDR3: TGCGCCAGCAGCTTGAGCGGACCCAGACGGGATACGCAGTATTTT. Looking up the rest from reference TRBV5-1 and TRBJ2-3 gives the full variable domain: KAGVTQTPRYLIKTRGQQVTLSCSPISGHRSVSWYQQTPGQGLQFLFEYFSETQRNKGNFPGRFSGRQFSNSRSEMNVSTLELGDSALYLCASSLSGPRRDTQYFGPGTRLTVL.

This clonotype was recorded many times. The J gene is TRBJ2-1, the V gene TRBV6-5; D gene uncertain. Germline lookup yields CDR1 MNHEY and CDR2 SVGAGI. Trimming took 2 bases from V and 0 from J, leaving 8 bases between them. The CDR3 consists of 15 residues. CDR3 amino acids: CASSYIHSSYNEQFF. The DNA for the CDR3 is TGTGCCAGCAGTTACATCCATAGCTCCTACAATGAGCAGTTCTTC.

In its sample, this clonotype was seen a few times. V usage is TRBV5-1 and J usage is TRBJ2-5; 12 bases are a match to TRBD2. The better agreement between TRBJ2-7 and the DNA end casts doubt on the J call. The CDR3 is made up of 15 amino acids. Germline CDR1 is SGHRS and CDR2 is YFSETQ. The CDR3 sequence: CASSLLTSGSSEQYF. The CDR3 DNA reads TGCGCCAGCAGCTTGCTGACTAGCGGGAGCTCCGAGCAGTACTTC.

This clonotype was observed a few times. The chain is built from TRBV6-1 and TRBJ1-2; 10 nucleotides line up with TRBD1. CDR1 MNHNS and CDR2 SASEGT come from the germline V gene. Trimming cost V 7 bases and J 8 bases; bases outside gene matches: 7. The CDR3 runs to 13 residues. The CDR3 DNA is TGTGCCAGCACCGAGACAGGGGGCGGAGGCTACACCTTC. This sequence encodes CASTETGGGGYTF.

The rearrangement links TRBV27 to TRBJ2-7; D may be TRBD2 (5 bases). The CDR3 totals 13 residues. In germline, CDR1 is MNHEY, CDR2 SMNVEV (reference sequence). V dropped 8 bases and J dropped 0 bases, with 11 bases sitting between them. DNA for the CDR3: TGTGCCAGCTCTATCGGGAACTCCTACGAGCAGTACTTC. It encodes CASSIGNSYEQYF.

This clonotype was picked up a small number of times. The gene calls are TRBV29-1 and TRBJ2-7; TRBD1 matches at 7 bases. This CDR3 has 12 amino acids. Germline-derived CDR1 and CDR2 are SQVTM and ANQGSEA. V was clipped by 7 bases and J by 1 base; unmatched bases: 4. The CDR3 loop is CSAGQESYEQYF. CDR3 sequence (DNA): TGCAGCGCCGGACAGGAGTCCTACGAGCAGTACTTC.

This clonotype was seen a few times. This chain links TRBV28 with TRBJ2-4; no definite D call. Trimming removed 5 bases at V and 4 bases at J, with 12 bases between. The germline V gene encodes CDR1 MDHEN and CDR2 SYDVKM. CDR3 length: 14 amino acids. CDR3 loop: CASSPPPAKNIQYF. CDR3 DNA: TGTGCCAGCAGTCCGCCTCCGGCTAAAAACATTCAGTACTTC.

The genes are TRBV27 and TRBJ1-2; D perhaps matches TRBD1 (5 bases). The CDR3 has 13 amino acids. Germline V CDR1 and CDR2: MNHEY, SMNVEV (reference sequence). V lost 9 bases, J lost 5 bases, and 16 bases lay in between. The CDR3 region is CASGGKPGYGYTF. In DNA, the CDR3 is TGTGCCAGTGGGGGGAAACCGGGTTATGGCTACACCTTC.

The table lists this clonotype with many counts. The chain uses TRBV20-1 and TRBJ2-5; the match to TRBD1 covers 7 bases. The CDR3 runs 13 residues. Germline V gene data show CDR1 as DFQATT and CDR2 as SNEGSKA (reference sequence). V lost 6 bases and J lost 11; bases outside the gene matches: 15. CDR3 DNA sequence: TGCAGTGCCTTGACAGGGAAGTCCTCGGAGCAGTACTTC. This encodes CSALTGKSSEQYF.

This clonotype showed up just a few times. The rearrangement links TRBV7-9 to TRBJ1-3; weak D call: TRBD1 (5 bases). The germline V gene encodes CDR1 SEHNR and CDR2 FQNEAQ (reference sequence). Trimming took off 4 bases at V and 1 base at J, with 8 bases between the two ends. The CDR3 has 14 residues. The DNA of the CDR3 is TGTGCCAGCAGCTCAGCAGGGTCTGGAAACACCATATATTTT. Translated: CASSSAGSGNTIYF.

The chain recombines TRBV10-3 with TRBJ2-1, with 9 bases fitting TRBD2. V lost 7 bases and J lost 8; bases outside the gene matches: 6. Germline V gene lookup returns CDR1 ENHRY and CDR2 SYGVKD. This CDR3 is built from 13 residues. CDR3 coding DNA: TGTGCCATCACCTTGGGACTAGCTGATGAGCAGTTCTTC. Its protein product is CAITLGLADEQFF.

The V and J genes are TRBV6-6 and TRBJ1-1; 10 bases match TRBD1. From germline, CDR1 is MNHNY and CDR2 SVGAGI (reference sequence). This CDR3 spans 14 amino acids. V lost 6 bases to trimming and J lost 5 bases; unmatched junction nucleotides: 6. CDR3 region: CASRTDRGGTEAFF. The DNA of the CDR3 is TGTGCCAGCAGAACGGACAGGGGGGGGACTGAAGCTTTCTTT.

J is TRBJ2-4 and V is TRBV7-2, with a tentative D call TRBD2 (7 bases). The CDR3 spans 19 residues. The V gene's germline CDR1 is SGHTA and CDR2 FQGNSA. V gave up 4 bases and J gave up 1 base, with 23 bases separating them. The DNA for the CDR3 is TGTGCCAGCAGCTCACCCCGGGAGGTCAGGGGTAGGGCCAAAAACATTCAGTACTTC. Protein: CASSSPREVRGRAKNIQYF.

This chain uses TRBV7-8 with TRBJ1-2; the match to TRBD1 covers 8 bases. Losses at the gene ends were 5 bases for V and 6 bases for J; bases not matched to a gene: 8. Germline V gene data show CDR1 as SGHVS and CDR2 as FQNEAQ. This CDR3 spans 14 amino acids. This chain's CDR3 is CASSLDRVVDGYTF. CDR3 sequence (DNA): TGTGCCAGCAGCCTGGACAGGGTAGTAGATGGCTACACCTTC.

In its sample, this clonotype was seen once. The CDR3 nucleotides are TGTGCCAGCAGCTTCGCTTTAGGACACACCGGGGAGCTGTTTTTT. Amino acid sequence: CASSFALGHTGELFF. The chain combines TRBV11-2 with TRBJ2-2; D gene ambiguous. This CDR3 spans 15 amino acids. Trimming pared 3 bases from V and 3 bases from J, leaving 11 bases between. Looked up from germline, CDR1 is SGHAT and CDR2 is FQNNGV.

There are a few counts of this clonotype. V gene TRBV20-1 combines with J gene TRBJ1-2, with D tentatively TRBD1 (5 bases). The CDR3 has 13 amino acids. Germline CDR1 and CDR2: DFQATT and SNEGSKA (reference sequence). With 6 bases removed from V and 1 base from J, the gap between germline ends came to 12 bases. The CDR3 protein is CSAPIGVNYGYTF. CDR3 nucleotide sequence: TGCAGTGCCCCCATAGGGGTTAACTATGGCTACACCTTC.

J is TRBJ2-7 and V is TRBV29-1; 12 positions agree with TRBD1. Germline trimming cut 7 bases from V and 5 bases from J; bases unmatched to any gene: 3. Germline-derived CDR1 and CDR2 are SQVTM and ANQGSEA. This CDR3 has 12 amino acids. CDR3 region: CSAGQGANEQYF. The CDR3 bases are TGCAGCGCGGGACAGGGGGCCAACGAGCAGTACTTC.